This T cell receptor beta chain was captured by sequencing in a study of shared clonotypes between healthy human individuals (dated by TCRdb to 2020 to 2022). Regarding the study in general: The cohort comprised a couple of women and a few men aged 18 to 49 years. To estimate repertoire size and how much clonotype sharing occurs between individuals, the study deeply sequenced the blood TCR repertoires of about five healthy adults. Per donor, three plates each were used for CD4 naive and CD4 memory, two for CD8 naive, and one for CD8 memory. To increase sequencing depth and limit assay-specific biases, TCR repertoire library preparation and sequencing were carried out by different laboratories using diverse techniques. Per donor, leukapheresis produced somewhere between about 0.94 and 9 billion PBMCs. The paper as a whole reports these results and caveats: Sharing across a few donors was observed for 5% to 6.5% of naive CD4, 3.5% of naive CD8, 2% to 2.5% of memory CD4, and over 0.3% of memory CD8 clonotypes. Rarefaction of sorted-subset datasets indicated incomplete sequencing despite the large sequencing depth. Estimated clonotype richness was generally larger for naive than for memory subsets. Sampling was limited to blood, and TCR repertoires in tissue likely differ from TCR repertoires in blood. Based on pairwise subsampling, the degree of clonotype sharing among donors was expected to be affected by sequencing depth. Because the study included a small number of donors, the genetic and exposure-history diversity represented was limited. Compared with non-shared clonotypes, clonotypes shared by all four sorted-subset donors had higher generation probabilities.

As concerns this clone: Which antigen it targets is not known. Nothing much larger sits one base from this clone, and base qualities are not available.

Donors were healthy HIV-negative adults with no recently reported acute infections or vaccinations. All donors were Caucasian adults living in Nashville, Tennessee, USA. CD4+ T cells were enriched by magnetic negative selection, after which naive cells were positively selected on CD45RA and the negative fraction was taken as the memory subset. Blood was collected by leukapheresis, and PBMCs were isolated by Ficoll-Histopaque density gradient centrifugation and then cryopreserved in liquid nitrogen vapor phase. Purity and quantity of every magnetically sorted T cell population were checked by analytical flow cytometry. Genomic DNA was isolated from every sorted fraction and measured by UV absorbance on a Nanodrop 2000c. In the germline V gene, CDR1 corresponds to SGHAT and CDR2 to FQNNGV. Taken from cysteine to phenylalanine, the CDR3 has 16 residues. The entry retains the CDR3 DNA only, 48 bases that are in frame from base 1. Unmatched junction bases come to 9, with V trimmed by 5 bases and J by 0 bases.

Using the deep immunoSEQ assay, TCR CDR3 regions were amplified from genomic DNA by multiplex PCR. For each cell subset, the extracted genomic DNA was distributed evenly across all wells of several immunoSEQ 96-well plates, and each plate served as one replicate. For sorted subsets, around 200 ng genomic DNA, equal to 30,000 to 35,000 T cell genomes, was loaded into each replicate PCR. Purified libraries were measured with a Qubit 3.0 fluorometer, size-checked on a Bioanalyzer 2100, and measured again with the KAPA Library Quantification kit. Each immunoSEQ 96-well plate was sequenced on its own single-read 150-cycle Illumina NextSeq 550 flow cell. The authors' analysis ran thus. Because only junctional sequences without quality scores were contained in the immunoSEQ output, filtering matching that applied to full-length reads could not be performed. Sequences were annotated with PyIR, a Python wrapper for IgBLAST v1.9, and V/J genes and CDR3 were assigned using IMGT germline references. Reads were removed for weak V/J assignments (E-value above 1e-6), missing CDR3, stop codons, out-of-frame junctions, or ambiguous translated residues. V3J clonotypes were defined by identical inferred V gene, J gene, and CDR3 amino acid sequence. To compute the percentage overlap between repertoires, the number of shared unique clonotypes was divided by the size of the smaller repertoire. Repertoire richness was assessed with RTK rarefaction, the Chao1 estimator, and Recon v2.1 estimates of unobserved clonotypes. OLGA was used to compute generation probabilities for all TCRbeta clonotypes that the gDNA method yielded from four donors. TCRdb took this table from immuneACCESS and kept in-frame rearrangements with V and J called. Such tables lack part of the clones; where checked against another copy, unresolved V genes explain under half of the gap, and the rest is unexplained. V and J calls and clone size follow that table, whereas D and trimming were derived from the DNA. In this sample the table shows about 1,500,000 clones, approximately 96% of which occur a single time. Of the sample, over 1% is held by the ten largest clones.

The chain is made from TRBV11-2 and TRBJ2-5, and 7 junctional nucleotides match TRBD1. Material: naive CD4+ T cells sorted from blood. In the paper's terms, the cell subset or site label means: CD45RA+ positively selected. This clonotype was sampled from a man aged 25-40 years in good health. DNA sequence: TGTGCCAGCAGCCAACCAGGGGGAGAAAACCAAGAGACCCAGTACTTC. Its amino acids are CASSQPGGENQETQYF.